This TCR beta chain was captured in a study of blood T cell repertoires in COVID-19. In the study overall: T cells, B-cell-depleted T cells, or PBMCs supplied cDNA or gDNA.

Participants, about 18 to 100 years old, spanned around 25 US areas. Authors' processing steps: Estimation of nucleated cell counts was performed using reference gene primer amplification. TCRdb keeps only in-frame clones here, not all; method: immunoSEQ multiplex PCR. V and J calls plus clone size are reproduced from that table; the DNA served to infer D and trimming. This sample has 300,000 to 350,000 clones; 80% to 90% occur once, and the top ten carry less than 2.5%. This sequence originates from a man aged 30-40 years who had recovered from COVID-19. The specimen was PBMCs or T cells enriched from blood (not recorded which).

The CDR3 DNA is TGTGCCAGCACCCCGGAGGGGCGAGGCTACACCTTC. Translated: CASTPEGRGYTF. The chain is built from TRBV12-3 or TRBV12-4 and TRBJ1-2, with D possibly matching TRBD1 (5 bases). Trimming pared 7 bases from V and 8 bases from J, leaving 14 bases between. The CDR3 has 12 residues.